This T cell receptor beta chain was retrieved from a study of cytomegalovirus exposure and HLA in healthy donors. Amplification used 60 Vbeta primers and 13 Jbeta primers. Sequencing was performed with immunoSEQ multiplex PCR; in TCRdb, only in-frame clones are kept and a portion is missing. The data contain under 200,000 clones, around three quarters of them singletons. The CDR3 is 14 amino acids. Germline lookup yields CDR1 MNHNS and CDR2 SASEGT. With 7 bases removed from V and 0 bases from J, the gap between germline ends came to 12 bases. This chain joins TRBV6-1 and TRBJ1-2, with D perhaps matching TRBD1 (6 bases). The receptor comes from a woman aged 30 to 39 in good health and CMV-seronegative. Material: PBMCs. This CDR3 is CASTRTVTNYGYTF. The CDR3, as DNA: TGTGCCAGCACCAGGACAGTTACTAACTATGGCTACACCTTC.